Sequencing of this T cell receptor (beta chain) was carried out in a study of cytomegalovirus exposure and HLA in healthy donors. In the PCR, 60 Vbeta and 13 Jbeta primers were used. Measured with immunoSEQ multiplex PCR; TCRdb has only the in-frame clones, and not every one. This table holds under 110,000 clones, more than 80% found once. Study-wide points: The classifier was said to identify cytomegalovirus status with high specificity and sensitivity.

The V end was cut by 6 bases, the J end by 2 bases, with 9 bases between. The germline CDR1 and CDR2 sequences are WSHSY and SAAADI. The CDR3 runs to 13 residues. About this clone: Its antigen is not known.

Sequenced: PBMCs. The clonotype was recovered from a man between 25 and 39 years old in good health and CMV-seronegative. This chain uses TRBV10-2 with TRBJ2-3; D might be TRBD1 (6 bases). The CDR3 bases are TGCGCCAGCAGGGGGGCGGACACAGATACGCAGTATTTT. This translates into CASRGADTDTQYF.